This TCR beta chain comes out of a study of CD8+CD57+ T cells in acquired aplastic anemia (dated by TCRdb to the late 2010s). Study-level background: A mean of approximately 3 ug of DNA, ranging from about 0.2 to 27.4 ug, was extracted from sorted CD4+ and CD8+ cells. CD8+CD57+ expansion was defined as a frequency above the mean frequency observed in healthy subjects.

This clonotype was picked up a small number of times. Its antigen is still unknown. Qualities for individual bases were not recorded, and no much larger clone is one base off. Flow cytometry had shown CD8+CD57+ cell expansion in the patients selected for sequencing. Every patient had severe acquired aplastic anemia, diagnosed using the International Study of Aplastic Anemia and Agranulocytosis and Camitta criteria. No patient had received any therapy when blood was sampled. The study deep-sequenced TCR repertoires of sorted CD4+ and CD8+ blood T cells from severe aplastic anemia patients and healthy subjects. Patients were enrolled in the USA under clinicaltrials.gov protocols 00001620, 01623167, 00001397, 00071045, 00081523 and 00961064. Ficoll-Paque density gradient centrifugation was used to isolate peripheral blood mononuclear cells. CD4+ and CD8+ T cells were sorted by FACS or magnetic beads before DNA extraction.

From its cysteine to its phenylalanine, the CDR3 spans 14 amino acids. Of all the DNA, just the CDR3 is kept, 42 bases in frame from base 1. Reading the germline V gene (reference sequence) gives CDR1 LNHDA and CDR2 SQIVND. Relative to germline, V is 9 bases shorter and J is 2 bases shorter, with 17 bases between their ends. The investigation overall reported the following: CD8+ Simpson's diversity did not differ significantly between patients and healthy controls (P=0.060). About 28 CD8+ CDR3 sequences were found in both patients and controls but appeared to be highly expressed in patients and within the immunodominant clones of the patients.

TCR beta VDJ combination and CDR3 sequence profiling used genomic DNA as the template. An Illumina HiSeq 2000 was the platform used for TCR repertoire sequencing. The original pipeline was this. Repertoires were assessed using TRBV/TRBJ rearrangement plots, CDR3 size and DJ length profiles, and Simpson's diversity index. Whichever DNA sequence was most abundant in the deep sequencing data was defined as the immunodominant clone. CDR3 amino acid sequences were checked for sharing between subjects and were compared against published repertoires and the VDJdb database. The public reads were quality trimmed at Q25 with fastp and then assembled into clones with MiXCR by TCRdb, keeping productive beta chains. For every CDR3 protein sequence, its rows merge into one entry that carries the most common genes and DNA. TCRdb, not the authors, supplied the V and J calls. For this sample there are approximately 150,000 distinct CDR3 sequences; around half appear just once. The top ten clonotypes cover 2.5% to 3.5% of the sample.

Sequencing used sorted CD4+, CD8+, or CD8+CD57+ T cells (not recorded which) from PBMCs. The sequence links TRBV19 to TRBJ2-7; a tentative D match to TRBD1 spans 6 bases. The source is a human donor with aplastic anemia. The DNA is TGTGCCAGCAGCCAATTGGGGGCGGCCTACGAGCAGTACTTC. It encodes CASSQLGAAYEQYF. With the portions outside the CDR3 filled from the reference TRBV19 and TRBJ2-7 genes, the complete variable region becomes DGGITQSPKYLFRKEGQNVTLSCEQNLNHDAMYWYRQDPGQGLRLIYYSQIVNDFQKGDIAEGYSVSREKKESFPLTVTSAQKNPTAFYLCASSQLGAAYEQYFGPGTRLTVT.